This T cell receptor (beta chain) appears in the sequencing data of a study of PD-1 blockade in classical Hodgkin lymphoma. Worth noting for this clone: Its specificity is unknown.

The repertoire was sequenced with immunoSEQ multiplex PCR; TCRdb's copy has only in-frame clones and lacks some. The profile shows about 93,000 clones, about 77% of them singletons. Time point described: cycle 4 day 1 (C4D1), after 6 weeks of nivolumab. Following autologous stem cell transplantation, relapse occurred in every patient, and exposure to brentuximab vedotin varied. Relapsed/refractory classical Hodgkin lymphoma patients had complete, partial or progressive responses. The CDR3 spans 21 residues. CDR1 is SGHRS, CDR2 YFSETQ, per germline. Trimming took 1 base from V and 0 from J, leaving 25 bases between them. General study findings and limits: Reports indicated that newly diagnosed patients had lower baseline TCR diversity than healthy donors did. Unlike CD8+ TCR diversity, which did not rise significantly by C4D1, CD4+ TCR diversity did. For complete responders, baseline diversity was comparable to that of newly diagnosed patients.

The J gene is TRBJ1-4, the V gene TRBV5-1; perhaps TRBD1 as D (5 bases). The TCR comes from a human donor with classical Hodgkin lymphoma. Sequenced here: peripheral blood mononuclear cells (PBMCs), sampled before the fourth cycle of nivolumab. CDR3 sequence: CASSLYYGQTLHLATNEKLFF. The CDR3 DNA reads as TGCGCCAGCAGCTTGTACTACGGACAAACGCTTCACTTGGCAACTAATGAAAAACTGTTTTTT.